This entry concerns a single TCR beta chain. Trimming removed 0 bases at V and 3 bases at J, with 9 bases between. The CDR3 extends over 15 amino acids. Germline CDR1 GTSNPN, CDR2 SVGIG (reference sequence). Per the original data handling: Estimates of nucleated cell counts were drawn from the amplification of reference gene primers. Data came from immunoSEQ multiplex PCR; TCRdb stores just in-frame clones and leaves some out. Clone size and the V and J calls come from that table; the DNA yielded D and trimming. In the table there are some 130,000 clones, around three quarters of which are singletons. The sample belongs to a study of blood T cell repertoires in COVID-19. Looking at the study overall: COVID-19 samples from acute and convalescent phases originated in the United States, Italy and Spain. PBMCs, B-cell-depleted T cells, or T cells provided the cDNA or gDNA that made up the material.

The receptor comes from a human donor in a cohort sampled during active COVID-19. V and J are TRBV30 and TRBJ1-6; D uncertain. Sequencing was performed on peripheral blood. CDR3 sequence: CAWSVGAIYNSPLHF. The DNA for the CDR3 is TGTGCCTGGAGTGTGGGAGCAATCTATAATTCACCCCTCCACTTT.